The next 23 T cell receptor beta chains were all read from a single sample in a study of regulatory T cells in long-lasting Graves disease. Combining iRepertoire HTBI primers with Arm-PCR of CDR3 regions, the authors built TCR beta libraries. MiXCR, run by TCRdb on the multiplex PCR reads, gives a single entry per CDR3 protein. The sample records around 480,000 distinct CDR3 sequences, about 16% being singletons. Time point meaning: newly diagnosed GD, antithyroid drugs for less than 3 months. From RNA extracted from PBMCs, the TCR library was made. The sample was also linked to a second study, of T cells in Graves' hyperthyroidism and ophthalmopathy.

The input for sequencing was peripheral blood mononuclear cells (PBMCs), taken at new diagnosis, from a patient treated with antithyroid drugs. The receptors were gathered from a woman aged 35 to 59 with Graves disease.

This clonotype has just a few counts. V gene TRBV29-1 combines with J gene TRBJ1-2, with D possibly being TRBD1 (5 bases). V was trimmed by 6 bases and J by 3 bases, leaving 8 bases between them. The germline CDR1 and CDR2 sequences are SQVTM and ANQGSEA. CDR3 length: 11 residues. CDR3 in DNA: TGCAGCGTCGACAGCGACTATGGCTACACCTTC. Translating it yields CSVDSDYGYTF.

This clonotype was counted only a few times. A single base separates this from a much larger clone, so it may be a read error. The chain joins TRBV20-1 to TRBJ1-1; D might be TRBD1 (5 bases). Trimming stripped 6 bases from V and 4 bases from J, with 18 bases between. In germline, CDR1 is DFQATT, CDR2 SNEGSKA (reference sequence). This CDR3 comprises 14 residues. The CDR3 reads CSATGRPMSTEAFF. In nucleotides, the CDR3 is TGCAGTGCAACGGGACGGCCAATGAGCACTGAAGCTTTCTTT.

The sample holds a few counts of this clonotype. The rearrangement joins TRBV6-2 or TRBV6-3 to TRBJ1-3; the match to TRBD1 covers 7 bases. The CDR3 runs 16 residues. Germline assignment: CDR1 MNHEY and CDR2 SVGEGT. Unmatched junction bases numbered 3, after V lost 0 bases and J lost 1 base. The CDR3 DNA follows: TGTGCCAGCAGTTACTCGATGACAGGGTCTGGAAACACCATATATTTT. Translated: CASSYSMTGSGNTIYF.

This clonotype was picked up many times. V is TRBV27 and J is TRBJ2-3, with D perhaps matching TRBD1 (6 bases). Germline V gene lookup returns CDR1 MNHEY and CDR2 SMNVEV (reference sequence). V was cut by 5 bases and J by 2 bases, with 11 bases left in between. The CDR3 has 14 residues. CDR3 DNA sequence: TGTGCCAGCAGTGCGGACAGATTCACAGATACGCAGTATTTT. The encoded protein is CASSADRFTDTQYF.

Ten or more counts support this clonotype. This chain joins TRBV6-1 and TRBJ1-3; 7 positions match TRBD1. Germline V gives CDR1 MNHNS, CDR2 SASEGT. The J segment lost 4 bases and the V segment lost 7 bases, leaving 4 bases of the junction unmatched. The CDR3 contains 13 residues. CDR3 protein: CASNTGQGNTIYF. CDR3 nucleotides: TGTGCCAGCAATACGGGACAGGGAAACACCATATATTTT.

This clonotype occurred many times. This chain joins TRBV6-1 and TRBJ1-1; 10 nucleotides line up with TRBD1. After removal of 5 bases from V and 1 base from J, the junction contained 7 bases not matched to a gene. Germline V lookup: CDR1 MNHNS, CDR2 SASEGT. The CDR3 spans 16 residues. DNA of the CDR3: TGTGCCAGCAGTAGTGGGACAGGGGTGAAGAACACTGAAGCTTTCTTT. Protein sequence: CASSSGTGVKNTEAFF.

Many counts were recorded for this clonotype. In nucleotides, the CDR3 is TGTGCCAGCAGTCACCCTCCACTAGCGGGGGGCCTGACAAGAGAGCAGTTCTTC. It is translated as CASSHPPLAGGLTREQFF. The V call is TRBV6-1, the J call TRBJ2-1; 12 bases agree with TRBD2. CDR3 length: 18 amino acids. Germline-derived CDR1 and CDR2 are MNHNS and SASEGT. Losses at the gene ends were 5 bases for V and 10 bases for J; bases not matched to a gene: 18.

Only a few counts were recorded for this clonotype. The chain recombines TRBV27 with TRBJ2-1; 8 positions match TRBD1. V gave up 3 bases and J gave up 7 bases; unmatched junction bases: 11. CDR3 length: 16 residues. Germline loops: CDR1 MNHEY, CDR2 SMNVEV (reference sequence). CDR3 DNA sequence: TGTGCCAGCAGTTTGGTCGCAGGGGGCGCTCATAATGAGCAGTTCTTC. This translates into CASSLVAGGAHNEQFF.

Many counts were recorded for this clonotype. The chain links TRBV3-1 to TRBJ2-3, with 10 bases fitting TRBD2. V shed 6 bases and J 4 bases; nucleotides not matched to a gene: 4. Germline CDR1 LGHDT, CDR2 YNNKEL (reference sequence). CDR3 size: 14 residues. This chain's CDR3 is CASRSGGASDTQYF. The DNA for the CDR3 is TGTGCCAGCAGGAGCGGGGGGGCCTCAGATACGCAGTATTTT.

CDR3 in DNA: TGCAGTGCTGCCTACAGGGGGAGGAATCAGGATACGCAGTATTTT. Translated, it gives CSAAYRGRNQDTQYF. The V call is TRBV20-1, the J call TRBJ2-3, with 8 bases identical to TRBD1. Unmatched junction bases numbered 13, after V lost 5 bases and J lost 6 bases. CDR3 length: 15 residues. Germline assignment: CDR1 DFQATT and CDR2 SNEGSKA (reference sequence).

This clonotype was detected many times. V gene TRBV9 combines with J gene TRBJ2-3, with D tentatively TRBD2 (7 bases). The CDR3 is 18 residues long. Germline-derived CDR1 and CDR2 are SGDLS and YYNGEE. V shed 2 bases and J shed 4 bases, with 23 bases lying between them. The CDR3 nucleotides read TGTGCCAGCAGCGTCCCCTCGTGGGACACCCGGGAGGCAGATACGCAGTATTTT. It codes for CASSVPSWDTREADTQYF.

This clonotype has a count of ten or more. V and J are TRBV18 and TRBJ2-3; weak D call: TRBD2 (7 bases). Trimming cost V 5 bases and J 0 bases, with 15 bases left between them. This CDR3 region has 16 residues. Per germline, CDR1 KGHSH and CDR2 LQKENI. CDR3 in amino acids: CASSIPGGSSTDTQYF. In DNA form, the CDR3 reads TGTGCCAGCTCAATTCCGGGGGGCAGCAGCACAGATACGCAGTATTTT.

This clonotype has ten or more counts. The V call is TRBV5-1, the J call TRBJ1-1; maybe TRBD1 (6 bases). This CDR3 region has 14 residues. In germline, CDR1 is SGHRS, CDR2 YFSETQ. V lost 0 bases to trimming and J lost 1 base, with 7 bases between them. The CDR3 region has the DNA TGCGCCAGCAGCTTGGCGGACAGGAACACTGAAGCTTTCTTT. Translated, it gives CASSLADRNTEAFF.

At least ten counts were recorded for this clonotype. The chain joins TRBV20-1 to TRBJ2-3; TRBD2 agrees at 8 bases. CDR3 length: 16 amino acids. CDR1 and CDR2 from the germline V gene are DFQATT and SNEGSKA (reference sequence). With 6 bases clipped from V and 0 bases from J, the junction kept 11 bases outside the gene matches. CDR3 sequence (DNA): TGCAGTGCGTCGAGTATACTAGCGGCTAGCACAGATACGCAGTATTTT. Translating it yields CSASSILAASTDTQYF.

This clonotype occurred many times. This chain uses TRBV12-3 or TRBV12-4 with TRBJ1-2; TRBD1 agrees at 8 bases. V shed 6 bases and J 4 bases; nucleotides not matched to a gene: 10. This CDR3 has 15 residues. In DNA, the CDR3 is TGTGCCAGCAGCTTTGGACAGGGTCCGGGCTATGGCTACACCTTC. This encodes CASSFGQGPGYGYTF.

Concerning this clonotype: A much larger clone differs from this one at a single base, so this may be a read error. The chain carries TRBV2 and TRBJ1-1; 10 bases are a match to TRBD1. After removal of 6 bases from V and 4 bases from J, the junction contained 8 bases not matched to a gene. The CDR3 extends over 15 amino acids. Per the germline V gene, CDR1 is SNHLY and CDR2 is FYNNEI. The CDR3 is CASSPGQGTSTEAFF. In DNA, the CDR3 is TGTGCCAGCAGCCCGGGACAGGGGACTAGCACTGAAGCTTTCTTT.

This clonotype was counted many times. The rearrangement joins TRBV6-1 to TRBJ1-5; 9 bases fit TRBD1. In germline, CDR1 is MNHNS, CDR2 SASEGT. The CDR3 extends over 15 amino acids. V lost 5 bases, J lost 5 bases, and 7 bases stayed unmatched. The CDR3 coding sequence is TGTGCCAGCAGTCAAGGGGGACAGGGAGATCAGCCCCAGCATTTT. Translated: CASSQGGQGDQPQHF.

This clonotype was counted at least ten times. The J gene is TRBJ2-7, the V gene TRBV27; no clear D gene. The CDR3 covers 11 residues. V was shortened by 6 bases and J by 3 bases, with 6 bases between the two germline ends. Germline V gives CDR1 MNHEY, CDR2 SMNVEV (reference sequence). CDR3 nucleotides: TGTGCCAGCAGCGACTTCTACGAGCAGTACTTC. Encoded protein: CASSDFYEQYF.

This clonotype was observed a few times. The rearrangement joins TRBV5-6 to TRBJ1-5; D possibly corresponds to TRBD1 (6 bases). V lost 1 base and J lost 7, with 12 bases in between. The CDR3 extends over 14 amino acids. Germline CDR1 is SGHDT and CDR2 is YYEEEE. The CDR3 is CASSLFRGYQPQHF. The CDR3 DNA reads TGTGCCAGCAGCTTGTTCAGGGGTTACCAGCCCCAGCATTTT.

Ten or more counts support this clonotype. The rearrangement links TRBV24-1 to TRBJ2-7, with TRBD2 as a possible D gene (5 bases). Germline CDR1 is KGHDR and CDR2 is SFDVKD. V shed 3 bases and J shed 5 bases, with 19 bases lying between them. The CDR3 covers 16 residues. CDR3 region: CATSDPRTDGLDEQYF. For the CDR3, the DNA is TGTGCCACCAGTGATCCTCGGACTGATGGCCTAGACGAGCAGTACTTC.

Many counts were recorded for this clonotype. This chain connects TRBV2 to TRBJ2-1, with D tentatively TRBD1 (5 bases). The V gene's germline CDR1 is SNHLY and CDR2 FYNNEI. The CDR3 has 14 residues. Trimming stripped 0 bases from V and 6 bases from J, with 9 bases between. The CDR3 loop is CASSEAQQVNEQFF. CDR3 DNA sequence: TGTGCCAGCAGTGAAGCGCAACAGGTCAATGAGCAGTTCTTC. Variable domain in full (rest from reference TRBV2 and TRBJ2-1): EPEVTQTPSHQVTQMGQEVILRCVPISNHLYFYWYRQILGQKVEFLVSFYNNEISEKSEIFDDQFSVERPDGSNFTLKIRSTKLEDSAMYFCASSEAQQVNEQFFGPGTRLTVL.

This chain links TRBV5-1 with TRBJ2-1; unclear D gene. CDR3 size: 13 residues. Per the germline V gene, CDR1 is SGHRS and CDR2 is YFSETQ. V was trimmed by 4 bases and J by 4 bases, leaving 9 bases between them. CDR3 DNA: TGCGCCAGCAGCCGCGGTCAATACAATGAGCAGTTCTTC. Its protein is CASSRGQYNEQFF. The complete variable domain, with remaining parts taken from reference TRBV5-1 and TRBJ2-1, reads KAGVTQTPRYLIKTRGQQVTLSCSPISGHRSVSWYQQTPGQGLQFLFEYFSETQRNKGNFPGRFSGRQFSNSRSEMNVSTLELGDSALYLCASSRGQYNEQFFGPGTRLTVL.

Many counts were recorded for this clonotype. V usage is TRBV18 and J usage is TRBJ1-1; unclear D gene. The CDR3 spans 12 residues. CDR1 is KGHSH, CDR2 LQKENI, per germline. Trimming took 8 bases from V and 7 from J, leaving 14 bases between them. CDR3 nucleotides: TGTGCCAGCAGCCCGAGAGAGAATGAAGCTTTCTTT. Amino acids: CASSPRENEAFF.